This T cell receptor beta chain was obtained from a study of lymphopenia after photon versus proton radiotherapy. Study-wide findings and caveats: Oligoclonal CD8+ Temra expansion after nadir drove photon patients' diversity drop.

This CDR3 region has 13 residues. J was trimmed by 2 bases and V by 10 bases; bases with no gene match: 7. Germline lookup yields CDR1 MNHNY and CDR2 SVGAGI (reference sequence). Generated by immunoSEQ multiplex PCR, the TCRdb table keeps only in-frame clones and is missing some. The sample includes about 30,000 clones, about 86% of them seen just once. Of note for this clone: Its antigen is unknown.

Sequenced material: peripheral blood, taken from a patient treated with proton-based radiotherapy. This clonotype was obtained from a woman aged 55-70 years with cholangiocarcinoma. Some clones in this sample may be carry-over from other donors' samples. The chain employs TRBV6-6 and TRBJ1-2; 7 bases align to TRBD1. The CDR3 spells CATTGQRNYGYTF. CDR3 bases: TGTGCCACAACGGGACAGAGAAACTATGGCTACACCTTC.